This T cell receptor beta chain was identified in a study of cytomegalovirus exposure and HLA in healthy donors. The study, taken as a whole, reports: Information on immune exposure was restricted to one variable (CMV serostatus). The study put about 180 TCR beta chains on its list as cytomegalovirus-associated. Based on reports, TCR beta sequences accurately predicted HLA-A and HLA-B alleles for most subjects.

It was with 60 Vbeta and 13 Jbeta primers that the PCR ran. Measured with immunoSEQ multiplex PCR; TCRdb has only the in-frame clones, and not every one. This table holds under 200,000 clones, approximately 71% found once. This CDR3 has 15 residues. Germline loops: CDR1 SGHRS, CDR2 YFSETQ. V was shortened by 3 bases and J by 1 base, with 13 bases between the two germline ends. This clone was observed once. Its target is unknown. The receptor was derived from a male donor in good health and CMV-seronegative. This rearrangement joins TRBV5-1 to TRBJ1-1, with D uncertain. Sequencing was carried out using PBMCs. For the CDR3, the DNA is TGCGCCAGCAGCTCCCTCGGAGGGTCGAACACTGAAGCTTTCTTT. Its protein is CASSSLGGSNTEAFF.